This paragraph covers one T cell receptor (beta chain) sequence. Its matching antigen is unknown. The data derive from a study of cytomegalovirus exposure and HLA in healthy donors. This CDR3 is built from 15 residues. V shed 5 bases, J shed 3 bases, and the junction held 10 bases outside the gene matches. The germline V gene encodes CDR1 LGHNA and CDR2 YNFKEQ. This PCR relied on a set of 60 Vbeta primers and 13 Jbeta primers. Libraries were prepared by immunoSEQ multiplex PCR; TCRdb keeps only in-frame clonotypes and omits some of them. The sample yields some 130,000 clones, about four fifths seen once. Missing from this donor's record is the CMV serostatus. Notes on the study in general: The study flagged some 170 TCR beta chains as cytomegalovirus-associated. Looking again later, the authors saw that most CMV-associated TCR beta chains seemed HLA-restricted. A highly shared variant cluster was judged a likely technical artifact.

The rearrangement links TRBV4-2 to TRBJ2-7, with 7 bases fitting TRBD2. The sequence derives from a human donor in good health. Sequenced sample: PBMCs. The CDR3 loop is CASSLRPGGGYEQYF. The CDR3 DNA sequence: TGTGCCAGCAGCTTGCGCCCCGGCGGGGGCTACGAGCAGTACTTC.